These T cell receptor beta chains were read from a single sample in a study of blood T cell repertoires in COVID-19. TCRdb's table, derived via immunoSEQ multiplex PCR, lists solely in-frame clones and lacks some. The data contain 100,000 or so clones, roughly 80% of them singletons. The sample comprised peripheral blood. Receptor source: a woman aged 65 to 85 with active or convalescent COVID-19. CDR3s include the opening cysteine and the closing phenylalanine or tryptophan. The order of the fields is J gene, CDR3 length, D gene, clone size, V gene, CDR3 protein, CDR3 DNA. The D gene is left open where the match is weak. Only some rows state a clone size, as once, few, many or a class for expanded clones.

TRBJ1-2 13 . . TRBV27 CASSLQGDYGYTF TGTGCCAGCAGTTTACAGGGTGACTATGGCTACACCTTC
TRBJ1-5 15 . . TRBV28 CASSLSRGSTQPQHF TGTGCCAGCAGTCTTTCCAGGGGTTCAACACAGCCCCAGCATTTT
TRBJ1-3 16 . . TRBV25-1 CASSRGGGFGGNTIYF TGTGCCAGCAGCCGGGGAGGCGGGTTTGGTGGAAACACCATATATTTT
TRBJ2-1 12 . . TRBV6-5 CASRGGGPRQFF TGTGCCAGCCGAGGGGGGGGGCCAAGGCAGTTCTTC
TRBJ2-7 16 . . TRBV6-2/TRBV6-3 CASSYSRQGYFYEQYF TGTGCCAGCAGTTACTCGCGCCAGGGCTATTTCTACGAGCAGTACTTC
TRBJ2-7 18 . . TRBV21-1 CASSKELKGDRGVYEQYF TGTGCCAGCAGCAAAGAGCTTAAGGGGGACAGGGGGGTCTACGAGCAGTACTTC
TRBJ2-7 14 TRBD2 . TRBV11-3 CASSTGLAGSEQYF TGTGCCAGCAGCACCGGCTTAGCGGGGAGCGAGCAGTACTTC
TRBJ1-1 13 . . TRBV7-8 CASSSLRGTEAFF TGTGCCAGCAGCTCCCTCCGGGGGACTGAAGCTTTCTTT
TRBJ2-7 15 . . TRBV11-3 CATVPVEGSSYEQYF TGTGCCACCGTTCCAGTGGAGGGGTCCTCGTACGAGCAGTACTTC
TRBJ1-2 13 . . TRBV18 CASSPTGTHGYTF TGTGCCAGCTCACCAACAGGGACCCATGGCTACACCTTC
TRBJ2-1 13 TRBD2 . TRBV20-1 CSASLAGYNEQFF TGCAGTGCTAGTTTAGCGGGGTACAATGAGCAGTTCTTC
TRBJ2-7 15 . . TRBV5-5 CASSSLTNKVYEQYF TGTGCCAGCAGCTCCCTGACTAACAAGGTCTACGAGCAGTACTTC
TRBJ1-6 15 TRBD1 . TRBV6-5 CASSYSRQGDSPLHF TGTGCCAGCAGTTACTCCCGACAGGGTGATTCACCCCTCCACTTT
TRBJ1-1 13 . . TRBV7-2 CASSFSVNTEAFF TGTGCCAGCAGCTTTTCGGTGAACACTGAAGCTTTCTTT
TRBJ2-5 15 TRBD1 . TRBV7-9 CASSLEQGLGETQYF TGTGCCAGCAGCTTAGAACAGGGGTTAGGAGAGACCCAGTACTTC
TRBJ2-7 14 TRBD2 . TRBV2 CASSATSGVYEQYF TGTGCCAGCAGTGCGACTAGCGGGGTATACGAGCAGTACTTC
TRBJ2-5 15 . . TRBV7-2 CASSLEGREQETQYF TGTGCCAGCAGCTTAGAAGGCAGGGAACAAGAGACCCAGTACTTC
TRBJ2-4 13 . . TRBV5-5 CASSLGQQNIQYF TGTGCCAGCAGCTTGGGACAGCAAAACATTCAGTACTTC
TRBJ2-5 14 . . TRBV6-5 CASSYSEGRETQYF TGTGCCAGCAGTTACTCGGAGGGGCGGGAGACCCAGTACTTC
TRBJ2-5 17 . . TRBV27 CASSLGLVRPQQETQYF TGTGCCAGCAGTTTAGGTCTCGTCAGGCCGCAGCAAGAGACCCAGTACTTC
TRBJ2-5 16 TRBD1 . TRBV5-1 CASSLGDSFIGETQYF TGCGCCAGCAGCTTGGGGGACAGTTTCATCGGCGAGACCCAGTACTTC
TRBJ1-2 13 . . TRBV7-8 CASSRSQVYGYTF TGTGCCAGCAGCCGATCCCAGGTGTATGGCTACACCTTC
TRBJ2-1 14 . . TRBV7-9 CASSDNRWGDEQFF TGTGCCAGCAGCGACAACCGTTGGGGGGACGAGCAGTTCTTC
TRBJ2-1 13 TRBD2 once TRBV12-3/TRBV12-4 CASSPSGDNEQFF TGTGCCAGCAGCCCGAGCGGGGACAATGAGCAGTTCTTC
TRBJ1-5 15 TRBD1 large TRBV6-6 CASSRTGVYDQPQHF TGTGCCAGCAGCCGGACAGGGGTGTATGATCAGCCCCAGCATTTT
TRBJ2-5 14 . . TRBV7-2 CASSLGYLTETQYF TGTGCCAGCAGCTTAGGATACCTAACAGAGACCCAGTACTTC
TRBJ2-5 16 TRBD2 . TRBV19 CASSIVASGGRETQYF TGTGCCAGTAGTATAGTAGCTAGCGGGGGTCGGGAGACCCAGTACTTC
TRBJ1-6 16 . few TRBV5-5 CASSLQLTAANSPLHF TGTGCCAGCAGCCTACAACTGACAGCCGCGAATTCACCCCTCCACTTT
TRBJ1-3 18 TRBD1 . TRBV18 CASSPWTSGQGAGNTIYF TGTGCCAGCTCACCATGGACATCGGGACAGGGGGCTGGAAACACCATATATTTT
TRBJ1-6 15 . . TRBV11-3 CASSTARGFDSPLHF TGTGCCAGTTCCACCGCCCGGGGGTTTGACTCACCCCTCCACTTT
TRBJ1-3 15 . . TRBV11-2 CASSLGGGSGNTIYF TGTGCCAGCAGCTTAGGAGGGGGATCTGGAAACACCATATATTTT
TRBJ2-2 13 . . TRBV7-2 CASRVQDSGELFF TGTGCCAGCAGGGTACAGGATTCCGGGGAGCTGTTTTTT
TRBJ1-1 16 . . TRBV6-2/TRBV6-3 CASSYTGQPMNTEAFF TGTGCCAGCAGTTACACTGGACAGCCCATGAACACTGAAGCTTTCTTT
TRBJ2-1 16 . . TRBV6-2/TRBV6-3 CASSNPIRSSYNEQFF TGTGCCAGCAGCAACCCTATTCGGAGCTCCTACAATGAGCAGTTCTTC
TRBJ1-2 13 . . TRBV27 CASSYSPPSGYTF TGTGCCAGCAGTTACTCCCCCCCAAGTGGCTACACCTTC
TRBJ2-3 12 . . TRBV10-3 CASSRAADTQYF TGTGCCTCAAGCAGGGCCGCAGATACGCAGTATTTT
TRBJ2-3 18 TRBD2 . TRBV7-8 CASSLEVVAGEKRDTQYF TGTGCCAGCAGCTTAGAGGTGGTAGCGGGGGAGAAACGAGATACGCAGTATTTT
TRBJ2-7 11 . . TRBV20-1 CSARGGAAQYF TGCAGTGCTAGAGGTGGGGCGGCGCAGTACTTC